This note documents a single TCR beta chain sequence. Original handling: Researchers report that nucleated cell counts were estimated from reference gene primer amplification. TCRdb's copy holds only in-frame clones and misses some; the assay was immunoSEQ multiplex PCR. Clone size and V and J calls were adopted from that table, with D and trimming inferred from the DNA. The sample includes some 250,000 clones, more than 75% of them seen just once. The data are from a study of blood T cell repertoires in COVID-19. Overall study: Acute and convalescent COVID-19 specimens originated in the United States, Italy and Spain. T cells, B-cell-depleted T cells, or PBMCs provided the cDNA or gDNA that served as material.

The CDR3 is made up of 14 amino acids. Trimming left V 4 bases short and J 0 bases short, with 10 bases between. Germline-derived CDR1 and CDR2 are SQVTM and ANQGSEA. The chain joins TRBV29-1 to TRBJ1-5, with a tentative D call TRBD1 (6 bases). The receptor was isolated from a man aged 80 or over with acute or convalescent COVID-19. The sequenced material came from peripheral blood. The CDR3 is CSVALQGSNQPQHF. The CDR3 DNA reads TGCAGCGTTGCCTTACAGGGTAGCAATCAGCCCCAGCATTTT.